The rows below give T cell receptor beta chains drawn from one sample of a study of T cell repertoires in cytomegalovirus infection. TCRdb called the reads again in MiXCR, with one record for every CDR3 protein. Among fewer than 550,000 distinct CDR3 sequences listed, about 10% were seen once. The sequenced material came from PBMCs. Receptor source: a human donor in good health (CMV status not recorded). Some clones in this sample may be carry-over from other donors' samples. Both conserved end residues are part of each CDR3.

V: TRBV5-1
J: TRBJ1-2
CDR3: CASSLEPGQGVYGYTF

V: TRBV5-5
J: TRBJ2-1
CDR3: CASSLEGPGDEQFF

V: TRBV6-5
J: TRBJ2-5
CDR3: CASSYEETLYF

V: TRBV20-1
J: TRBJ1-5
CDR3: CSARDSGTNQPQHF

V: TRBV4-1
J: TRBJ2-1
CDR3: CASSRRTSGIYNEQFF

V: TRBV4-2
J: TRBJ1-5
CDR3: CASSQYDRGHQPQHF

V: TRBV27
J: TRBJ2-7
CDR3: CASSLSSGTYEQYF

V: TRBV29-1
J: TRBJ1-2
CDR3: CSFGPSAYGYTF

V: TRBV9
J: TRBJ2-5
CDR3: CASSVAPSGRETQYF

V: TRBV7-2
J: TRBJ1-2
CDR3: CASSLAVNGDGSGYTF

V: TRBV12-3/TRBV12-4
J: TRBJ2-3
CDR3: CASSLGRLAGGGYTQYF

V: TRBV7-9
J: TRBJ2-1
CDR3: CASSLVMGANEQFF

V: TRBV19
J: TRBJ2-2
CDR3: CASSIQVGQGLPTGELFF

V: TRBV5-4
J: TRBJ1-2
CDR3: CASSLAGAGYGYTF

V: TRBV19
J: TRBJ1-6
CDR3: CASSIADTAALHF

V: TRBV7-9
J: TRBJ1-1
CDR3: CASSLGGMDTEAFF

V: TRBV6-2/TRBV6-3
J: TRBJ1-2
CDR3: CASTETGYGYTF

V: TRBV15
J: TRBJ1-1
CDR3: CATSRDLGAAFF

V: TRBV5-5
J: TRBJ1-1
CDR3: CASSREGQMNTEAFF

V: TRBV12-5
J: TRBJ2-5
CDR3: CASGLVTGAQYF

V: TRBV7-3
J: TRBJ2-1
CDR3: CASSPTIVREKNEQFF

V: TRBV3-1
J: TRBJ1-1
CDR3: CASSQRDRGNTEAFF

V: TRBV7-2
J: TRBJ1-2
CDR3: CASSPHSGGQGNGYTF

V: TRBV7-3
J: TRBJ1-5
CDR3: CASAIGGNQPQHF

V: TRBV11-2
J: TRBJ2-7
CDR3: CASSPTTGFYEQYF

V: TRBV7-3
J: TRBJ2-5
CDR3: CASARGQQETQYF

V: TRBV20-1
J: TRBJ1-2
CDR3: CSGLIGVGGYTF

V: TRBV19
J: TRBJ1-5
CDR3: CASSIDRGNQPQHF

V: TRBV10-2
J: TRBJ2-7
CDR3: CASSGGSKYEQYF

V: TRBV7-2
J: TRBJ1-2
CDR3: CASSSSLWSNYGYTF

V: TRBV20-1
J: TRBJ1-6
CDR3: CSAGPWGNSPLHF

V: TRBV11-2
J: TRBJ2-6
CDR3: CASSSRLAGSQGANVLTF

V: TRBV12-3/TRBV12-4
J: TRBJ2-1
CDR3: CASSLNRGLEQFF

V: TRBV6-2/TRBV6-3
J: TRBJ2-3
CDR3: CASSYDKATDTQYF

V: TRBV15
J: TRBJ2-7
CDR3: CATSRPPGRNFYEQYF

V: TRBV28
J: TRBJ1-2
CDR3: CASSFPDRDGYTF

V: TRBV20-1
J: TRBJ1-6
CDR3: CSARRPGTGILTYNSPLHF

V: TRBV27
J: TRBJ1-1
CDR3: CASSFSLKNTEAFF

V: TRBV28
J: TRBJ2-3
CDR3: CASSLPEDTQYF

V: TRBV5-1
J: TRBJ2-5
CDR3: CASSSSTSKETQYF

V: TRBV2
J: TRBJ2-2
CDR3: CASTQMNTGELFF

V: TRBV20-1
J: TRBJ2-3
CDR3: CSASRGGGPDTQYF

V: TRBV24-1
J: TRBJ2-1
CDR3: CATSDSSGENYNEQFF

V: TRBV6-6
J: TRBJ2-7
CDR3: CASSYSQLEGAFDEQYF

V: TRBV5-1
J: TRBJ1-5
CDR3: CASSPGQGLSNQPQHF

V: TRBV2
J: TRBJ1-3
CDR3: CASSETSRDTIYF

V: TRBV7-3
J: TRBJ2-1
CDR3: CASSPSDRGDNEQFF

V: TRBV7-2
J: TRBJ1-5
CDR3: CASSLAVLGGNQPQHF

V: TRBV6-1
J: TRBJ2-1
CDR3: CASSASTSGGFSNEQFF

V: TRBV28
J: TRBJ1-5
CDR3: CAITADSNQPQHF

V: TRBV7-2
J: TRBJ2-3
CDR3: CASSPGLADTQYF

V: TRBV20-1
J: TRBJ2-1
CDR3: CSARFGTAYNEQFF

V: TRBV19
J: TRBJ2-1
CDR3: CASTPFWGTLSEQFF

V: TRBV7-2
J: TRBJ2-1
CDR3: CASSLAAAASYNEQFF

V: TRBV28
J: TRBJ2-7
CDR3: CATLSGSSYEQYF

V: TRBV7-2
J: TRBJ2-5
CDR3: CASSPRMTATQETQYF